This entry is about one TCR beta chain. Profiled with immunoSEQ multiplex PCR; TCRdb holds only in-frame clones, not every one. The sample consists of about 110,000 clones, under 97% of them appearing once. The approximately 120-subject validation cohort, separate from the approximately 640-subject first cohort, included the donors. This CDR3 is built from 16 residues. The germline CDR1 and CDR2 sequences are SGHRS and YFSETQ. Trimming took 1 base from V and 8 from J; bases not matched to a gene: 6. This specimen comes from a study of cytomegalovirus exposure and HLA in healthy donors. This rearrangement joins TRBV5-1 to TRBJ1-4; 12 nucleotides agree with TRBD1. Sequenced material: PBMCs. This sequence originates from a woman in her late teens or twenties in good health and CMV-seronegative. The CDR3 DNA reads as TGCGCCAGCAGCTTGTTAACAGGGACAGGGGGCGAAAAACTGTTTTTT. Translating gives CASSLLTGTGGEKLFF.